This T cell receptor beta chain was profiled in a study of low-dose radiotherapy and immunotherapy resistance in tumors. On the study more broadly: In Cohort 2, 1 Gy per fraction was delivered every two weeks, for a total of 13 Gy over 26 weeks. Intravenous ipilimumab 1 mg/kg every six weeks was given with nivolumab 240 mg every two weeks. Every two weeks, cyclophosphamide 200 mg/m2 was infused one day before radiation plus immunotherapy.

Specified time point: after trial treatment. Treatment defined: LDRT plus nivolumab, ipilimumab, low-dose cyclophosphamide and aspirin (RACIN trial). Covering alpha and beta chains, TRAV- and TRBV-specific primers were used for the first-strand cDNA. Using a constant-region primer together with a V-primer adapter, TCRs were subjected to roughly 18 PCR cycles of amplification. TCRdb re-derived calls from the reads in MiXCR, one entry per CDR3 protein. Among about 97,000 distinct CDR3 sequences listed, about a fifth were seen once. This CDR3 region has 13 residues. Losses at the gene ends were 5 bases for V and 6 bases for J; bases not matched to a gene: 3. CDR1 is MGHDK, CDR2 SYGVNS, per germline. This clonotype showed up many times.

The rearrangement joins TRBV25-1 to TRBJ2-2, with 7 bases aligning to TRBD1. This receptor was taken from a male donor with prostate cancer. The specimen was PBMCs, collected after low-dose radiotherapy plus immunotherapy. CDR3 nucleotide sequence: TGTGCCAGCAGTATCGACAGGGCCGGGGAGCTGTTTTTT. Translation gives CASSIDRAGELFF.